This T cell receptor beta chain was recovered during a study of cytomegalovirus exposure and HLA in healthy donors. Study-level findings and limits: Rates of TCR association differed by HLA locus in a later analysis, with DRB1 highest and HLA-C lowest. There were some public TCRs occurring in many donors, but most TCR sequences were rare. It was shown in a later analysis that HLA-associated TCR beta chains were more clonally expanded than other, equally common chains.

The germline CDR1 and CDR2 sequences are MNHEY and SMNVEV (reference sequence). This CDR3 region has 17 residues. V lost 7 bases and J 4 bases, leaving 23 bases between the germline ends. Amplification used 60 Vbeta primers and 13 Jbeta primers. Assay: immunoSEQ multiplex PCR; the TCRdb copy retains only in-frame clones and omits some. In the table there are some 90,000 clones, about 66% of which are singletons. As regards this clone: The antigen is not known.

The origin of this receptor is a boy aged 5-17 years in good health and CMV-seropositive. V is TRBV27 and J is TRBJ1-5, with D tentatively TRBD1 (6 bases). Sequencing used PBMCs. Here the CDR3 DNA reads TGTGCCAGCACTTTGGGGACACGACCTACAGGAAATCAGCCCCAGCATTTT. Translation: CASTLGTRPTGNQPQHF.